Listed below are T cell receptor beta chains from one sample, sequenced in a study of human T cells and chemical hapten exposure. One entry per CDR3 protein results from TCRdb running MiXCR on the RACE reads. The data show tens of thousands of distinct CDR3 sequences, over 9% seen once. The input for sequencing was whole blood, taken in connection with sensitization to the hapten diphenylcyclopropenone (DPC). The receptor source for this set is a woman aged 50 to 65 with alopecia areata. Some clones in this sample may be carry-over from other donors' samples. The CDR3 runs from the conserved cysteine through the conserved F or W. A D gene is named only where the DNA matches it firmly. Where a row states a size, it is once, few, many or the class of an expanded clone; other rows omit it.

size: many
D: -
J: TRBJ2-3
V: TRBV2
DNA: TGTGCCAGCAGTTCAGGGAGTACGCAGTATTTT
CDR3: CASSSGSTQYF

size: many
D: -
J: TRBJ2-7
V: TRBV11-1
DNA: TGTGCCAGCAGATCCGACGGACCCTACGAGCAGTACTTC
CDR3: CASRSDGPYEQYF

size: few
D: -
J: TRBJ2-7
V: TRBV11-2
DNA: TGTGCCAGCAGCTCGGCCAGCACCTACGAGCAGTACTTC
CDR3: CASSSASTYEQYF

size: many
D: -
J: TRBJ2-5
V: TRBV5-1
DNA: TGCGCCAGCAGCTTGGATTCAGGGGAAGAGACCCAGTACTTC
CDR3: CASSLDSGEETQYF

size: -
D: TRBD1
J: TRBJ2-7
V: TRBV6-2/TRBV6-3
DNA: TGTGCCAGCAGCTCCGGGACAGGAGTCTACGAGCAGTACTTC
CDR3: CASSSGTGVYEQYF

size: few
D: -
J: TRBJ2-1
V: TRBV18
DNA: TGTGCCAGCTCACCGGGGAACAATGAGCAGTTCTTC
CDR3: CASSPGNNEQFF

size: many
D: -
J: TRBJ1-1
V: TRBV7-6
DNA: TGTGCCAGCAGCCGAGAGAGGTGGGGGCTGAACACTGAAGCTTTCTTT
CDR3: CASSRERWGLNTEAFF

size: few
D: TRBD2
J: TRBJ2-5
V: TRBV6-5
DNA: TGTGCCAGCAGTTACGCGCGGACTAGCGGGAGGTTAACCCAGTACTTC
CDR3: CASSYARTSGRLTQYF

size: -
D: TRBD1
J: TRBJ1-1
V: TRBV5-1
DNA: TGCGCCAGCAGCTGGACAGGGATGAACACTGAAGCTTTCTTT
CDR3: CASSWTGMNTEAFF

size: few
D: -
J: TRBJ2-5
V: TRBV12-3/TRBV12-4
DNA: TGTGCCAGCAGCCCCGTGCGGAGCCTGGGGGAGACCCAGTACTTC
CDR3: CASSPVRSLGETQYF

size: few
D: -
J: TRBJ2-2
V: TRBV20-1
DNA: TGCAGTGCTAGATCACAACTGGACACCGGGGAGCTGTTTTTT
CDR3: CSARSQLDTGELFF

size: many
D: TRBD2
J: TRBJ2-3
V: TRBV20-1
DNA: TGCAGTGCTAATCCCGCTAGCGGGAGAACAGATACGCAGTATTTT
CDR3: CSANPASGRTDTQYF

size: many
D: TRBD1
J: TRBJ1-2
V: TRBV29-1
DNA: TGCAGCGTTGTTCTGGGCCAGGGGGCTGCCTATGGCTACACCTTC
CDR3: CSVVLGQGAAYGYTF

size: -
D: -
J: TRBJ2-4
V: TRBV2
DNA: TGTGCCAGCAGTGAAGCGCCTAGGGGCATTCAGTACTTC
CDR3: CASSEAPRGIQYF

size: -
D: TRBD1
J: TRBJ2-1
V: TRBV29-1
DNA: TGCAGCGTTGGGGGGGACAGGAAGAAGCAGTTCTTC
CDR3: CSVGGDRKKQFF

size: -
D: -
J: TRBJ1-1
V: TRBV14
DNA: TGTGCCAGCAGCCAAGCCGGGGGTCCGGCTGAAGCTTTCTTT
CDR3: CASSQAGGPAEAFF

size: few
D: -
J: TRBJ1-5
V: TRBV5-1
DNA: TGCGCCAGCAGCTTGGGCCAGGGCTCGGGACAGCCCCAGCATTTT
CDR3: CASSLGQGSGQPQHF

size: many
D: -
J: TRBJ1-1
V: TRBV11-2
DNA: TGTGCCAGCAGCCCGCCGGGGGCCGGGAACACTGAAGCTTTCTTT
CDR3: CASSPPGAGNTEAFF

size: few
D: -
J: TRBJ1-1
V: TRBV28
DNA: TGTGCCAGCACTCTCCCCTTGAACACTGAAGCTTTCTTT
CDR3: CASTLPLNTEAFF

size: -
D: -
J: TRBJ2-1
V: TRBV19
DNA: TGTGCCAGTAGCCTCCGGGGGGACAGCCGTTACAATGAGCAGTTCTTC
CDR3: CASSLRGDSRYNEQFF

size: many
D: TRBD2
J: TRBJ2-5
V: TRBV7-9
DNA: TGTGCCAGCAGCCCAAGCGGGAATCGGGAGACCCAGTACTTC
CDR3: CASSPSGNRETQYF

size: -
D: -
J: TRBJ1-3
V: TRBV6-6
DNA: TGTGCCAGCAGTTATCTGGCAGGGCCTCGCTCTGGAAACACCATATATTTT
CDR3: CASSYLAGPRSGNTIYF

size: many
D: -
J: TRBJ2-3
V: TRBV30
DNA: TGTGCCTGGAGTGAGGGAGTCGGGTCCGATACGCAGTATTTT
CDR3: CAWSEGVGSDTQYF

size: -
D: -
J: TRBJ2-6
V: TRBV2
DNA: TGTGCCAGCAGTGGAACAGACACTGGGGCCAACGTCCTGACTTTC
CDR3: CASSGTDTGANVLTF

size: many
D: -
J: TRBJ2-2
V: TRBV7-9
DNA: TGTGCCAGCAGCTTAACGGGAGTGGGCACCGGGGAGCTGTTTTTT
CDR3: CASSLTGVGTGELFF

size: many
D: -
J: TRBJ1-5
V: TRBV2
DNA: TGTGCCAGCCGTGAGTACGGGGGCAATCAGCCCCAGCATTTT
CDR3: CASREYGGNQPQHF

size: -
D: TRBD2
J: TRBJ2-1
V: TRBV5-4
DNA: TGTGCCAGCAGCATCCAGCGGGGTGAGCAGTTCTTC
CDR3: CASSIQRGEQFF

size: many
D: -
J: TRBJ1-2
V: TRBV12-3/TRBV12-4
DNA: TGTGCCAGCAGCAGGCATTCGAACTATGGCTACACCTTC
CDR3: CASSRHSNYGYTF

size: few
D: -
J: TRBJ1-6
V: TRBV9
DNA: TGTGCCAGCAGCGTAAGTGGGACTGGGTCACCCCTCCACTTT
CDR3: CASSVSGTGSPLHF

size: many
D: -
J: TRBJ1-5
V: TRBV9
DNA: TGTGCCAGCAGCGTAGCTCCCCAACAGCCCCAGCATTTT
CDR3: CASSVAPQQPQHF

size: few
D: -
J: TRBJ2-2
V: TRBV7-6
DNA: TGTGCCAGCAGTCCAGGGGATGGCGGGGAGCTGTTTTTT
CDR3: CASSPGDGGELFF

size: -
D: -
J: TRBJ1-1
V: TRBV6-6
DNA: TGTGCCAGCAGAGGGATTTCCTTGAACACTGAAGCTTTCTTT
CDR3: CASRGISLNTEAFF

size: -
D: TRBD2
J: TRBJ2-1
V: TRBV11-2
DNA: TGTGCCAGCAGCTTCCTGGGTAGCGGGAGTTCGAATGAGCAGTTCTTC
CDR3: CASSFLGSGSSNEQFF

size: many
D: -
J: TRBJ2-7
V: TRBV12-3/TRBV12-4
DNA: TGTGCCAGCAGTTTTAGGGGATACGAGCAGTACTTC
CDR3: CASSFRGYEQYF

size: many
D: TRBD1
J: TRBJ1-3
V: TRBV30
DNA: TGTGCCTGGAGTGAAGGGACAGTGAGCTACTCTGGAAACACCATATATTTT
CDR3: CAWSEGTVSYSGNTIYF

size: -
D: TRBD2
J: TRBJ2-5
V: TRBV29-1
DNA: TGCAGCGTTGCTAGCGGGAGTTTTGAGACCCAGTACTTC
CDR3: CSVASGSFETQYF

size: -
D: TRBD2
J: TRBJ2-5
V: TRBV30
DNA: TGTGCCTGGAGTGTACTCGCGGGAGGAGAGACCCAGTACTTC
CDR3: CAWSVLAGGETQYF

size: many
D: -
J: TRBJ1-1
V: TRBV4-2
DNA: TGTGCCAGCAGCCTATCGCACTTGAACACTGAAGCTTTCTTT
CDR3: CASSLSHLNTEAFF

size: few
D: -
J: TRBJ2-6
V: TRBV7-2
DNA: TGTGCCAGCAGCTTGGGGACCGCCCCTTTTGGGGCCAACGTCCTGACTTTC
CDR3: CASSLGTAPFGANVLTF

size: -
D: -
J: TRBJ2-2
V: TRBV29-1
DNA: TGCAGCGTTACCCTCATCGGGGAGCTGTTTTTT
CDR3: CSVTLIGELFF

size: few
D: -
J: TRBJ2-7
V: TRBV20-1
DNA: TGCAGTGCTAGAGACTCCAGGGGAGTGGGTTACGAGCAGTACTTC
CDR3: CSARDSRGVGYEQYF

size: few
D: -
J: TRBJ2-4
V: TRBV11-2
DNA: TGTGCCAGCAGCTTAGGTCGGGTAGCCAAAAACATTCAGTACTTC
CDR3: CASSLGRVAKNIQYF

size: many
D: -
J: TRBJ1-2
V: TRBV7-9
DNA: TGTGCCAGCAGCCGGACGGATTATGGCTACACCTTC
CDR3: CASSRTDYGYTF

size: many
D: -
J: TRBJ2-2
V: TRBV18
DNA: TGTGCCAGCTCACCACGATCAGACACCGGGGAGCTGTTTTTT
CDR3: CASSPRSDTGELFF